These T cell receptor beta chains were read from a single sample in a study of beta chain features in type 1 diabetes. Sequencing used immunoSEQ multiplex PCR; TCRdb keeps in-frame clones, though not all of them. The sample shows about 700,000 clones, around 15% of them seen only once. The sample taken for sequencing was naive CD4+ T cells from blood. The receptors stem from a man aged 18 to 29 with type 1 diabetes. The CDR3 runs from the conserved cysteine through the conserved F or W. A D gene is named only where the DNA matches it firmly. Size is stated for part of the rows, as once, few or many counts, or as a class when the clone is expanded.

v_gene	j_gene	d_gene	abundance	CDR3nt	CDR3aa
TRBV12-5	TRBJ1-2	-	-	TGTGCTAGTGGTTTGGTTCTCGGCTATGGCTACACCTTC	CASGLVLGYGYTF
TRBV2	TRBJ1-1	TRBD1	-	TGTGCCAGCAGACTACAGGGGGCTGAAGCTTTCTTT	CASRLQGAEAFF
TRBV27	TRBJ1-2	-	few	TGTGCCAGCAGTTTATATCGGGAAAACTATGGCTACACCTTC	CASSLYRENYGYTF
TRBV30	TRBJ1-5	TRBD1	-	TGTGCCTGGAGTGACAGGGGGAACAATCAGCCCCAGCATTTT	CAWSDRGNNQPQHF
TRBV7-2	TRBJ1-4	TRBD1	few	TGTGCCAGCAGCCCAATTACAGGGGAGGATGAAAAACTGTTTTTT	CASSPITGEDEKLFF
TRBV30	TRBJ1-2	-	-	TGTGCCTGGAGTACCCAGGGGAACTATGGCTACACCTTC	CAWSTQGNYGYTF
TRBV15	TRBJ1-4	-	few	TGTGCCACCAGCAGCCGGGACGGCAGGAATGAAAAACTGTTTTTT	CATSSRDGRNEKLFF
TRBV7-8	TRBJ2-2	-	-	TGTGCCAGCAGCTTAAATCCGGCAGGGAACACCGGGGAGCTGTTTTTT	CASSLNPAGNTGELFF
TRBV5-1	TRBJ1-2	-	-	TGCGCCAGCAGCTTGGTTGGCTCAGGGAAGGTGGATGATGGCTACACCTTC	CASSLVGSGKVDDGYTF
TRBV14	TRBJ1-5	-	-	TGTGCCAGCAGCCACGCTGGGGCTAATCAGCCCCAGCATTTT	CASSHAGANQPQHF
TRBV18	TRBJ2-3	-	few	TGTGCCAGCTCACCTTTCGGAGATGAGGCAGATACGCAGTATTTT	CASSPFGDEADTQYF
TRBV6-5	TRBJ2-4	TRBD2	-	TGTGCCAGCTGGGGGGGTGACATTCAGTACTTC	CASWGGDIQYF
TRBV25-1	TRBJ1-5	TRBD1	-	TGTGCCAGCAGTGAATGGGACAGCCTCCAGCCCCAGCATTTT	CASSEWDSLQPQHF
TRBV9	TRBJ2-2	-	few	TGTGCCAGCAGCGTACAGGACACCGGGGAGCTGTTTTTT	CASSVQDTGELFF
TRBV6-4	TRBJ1-5	-	-	TGTGCCAGCAGTGAAGGAGGGAATTTCCAGCCCCAGCATTTT	CASSEGGNFQPQHF
TRBV28	TRBJ1-6	-	-	TGTGCCAGCAGTTTAAGTGGAAATTCACCCCTCCACTTT	CASSLSGNSPLHF
TRBV9	TRBJ1-6	-	few	TGTGCCAGCAGCGCGCCTCCGGGACCCCTCCACTTT	CASSAPPGPLHF
TRBV29-1	TRBJ1-4	TRBD1	few	TGCAGCGTGGTGGGGACGACAGGGAAGAAGGAAAAACTGTTTTTT	CSVVGTTGKKEKLFF
TRBV30	TRBJ1-2	-	few	TGTGCCTGGAGTTCACGACAGACGACCGCGGGCTACACCTTC	CAWSSRQTTAGYTF
TRBV6-1	TRBJ2-5	TRBD2	-	TGTGCCAGCAGCCCCTTACTAGCGGGGCAAGAGACCCAGTACTTC	CASSPLLAGQETQYF
TRBV11-2	TRBJ2-3	-	-	TGTGCCAGCAGCTTATCCTACACAGATACGCAGTATTTT	CASSLSYTDTQYF
TRBV25-1	TRBJ1-1	-	few	TGTGCCAGCAGTGAATCCGGGCGGGGGGTGAACACTGAAGCTTTCTTT	CASSESGRGVNTEAFF
TRBV28	TRBJ1-1	TRBD1	-	TGTGCCAGCAGTCGCATCCGGGACAGGGTCGCTGAAGCTTTCTTT	CASSRIRDRVAEAFF
TRBV7-8	TRBJ2-5	TRBD1	few	TGTGCCAGCAGCCCGGGACAGGGGGCGAAAGAGACCCAGTACTTC	CASSPGQGAKETQYF
TRBV29-1	TRBJ1-1	-	-	TGCAGCGAAACAGGGCTAGGCCACACTGAAGCTTTCTTT	CSETGLGHTEAFF
TRBV2	TRBJ1-5	-	few	TGTGCCAGCAGAGGGTCCGAGTTGGGACAGCCCCAGCATTTT	CASRGSELGQPQHF
TRBV30	TRBJ1-2	-	-	TGTGCCTGGAATTACGGGACCGGGGCCTATGGCTACACCTTC	CAWNYGTGAYGYTF
TRBV6-5	TRBJ1-2	-	-	TGTGCCAGCAGCTACCGAGTGTCCAGTAACTATGGCTACACCTTC	CASSYRVSSNYGYTF
TRBV4-1	TRBJ1-1	-	-	TGCGCCAGCAGCCAAGGAGGGTCTCCTGAAGCTTTCTTT	CASSQGGSPEAFF
TRBV7-9	TRBJ2-3	TRBD2	-	TGTGCCAGCAGCCGTAGGTCTAGCGGAGATACGCAGTATTTT	CASSRRSSGDTQYF
TRBV27	TRBJ1-1	TRBD1	-	TGTGCCAGCAGTTGGCGGACAGGGGGCGCGAGTGAAGCTTTCTTT	CASSWRTGGASEAFF
TRBV19	TRBJ1-5	-	few	TGTGCCAGTAACCCGGGGGGCCAGCCCCAGCATTTT	CASNPGGQPQHF
TRBV5-1	TRBJ1-1	-	-	TGCGCCAGCAGCTTGTCCCGGGACACTGAAGCTTTCTTT	CASSLSRDTEAFF
TRBV30	TRBJ1-1	-	few	TGTGCCTGGAGACCGGGGGGCGACTCAAGGACTGAAGCTTTCTTT	CAWRPGGDSRTEAFF
TRBV5-4	TRBJ2-2	-	once	TGTGCCACCTCGGAAACATCCCACACCGGGGAGCTGTTTTTT	CATSETSHTGELFF
TRBV14	TRBJ1-1	-	few	TGTGCCAGCAGCCTTCAGGGAGTCGACACTGAAGCTTTCTTT	CASSLQGVDTEAFF
TRBV18	TRBJ2-7	TRBD2	-	TGTGCCAGCTCACCGACTAGCGGGGTACGAATTTACGAGCAGTACTTC	CASSPTSGVRIYEQYF
TRBV7-8	TRBJ2-3	TRBD1	-	TGTGCCAGCAGCCCTCGCCGGGACAGGGGGCAAGATACGCAGTATTTT	CASSPRRDRGQDTQYF
TRBV2	TRBJ2-2	TRBD2	few	TGTGCCAGTAGCGGGGGCCCGAACACCGGGGAGCTGTTTTTT	CASSGGPNTGELFF
TRBV29-1	TRBJ2-7	-	few	TGCAGCGTTGATAAGGGGTACGAGCAGTACTTC	CSVDKGYEQYF
TRBV30	TRBJ1-1	-	-	TGTGCCTGGAGTTTCCGGGGGGAGGGCGCTTTCTTT	CAWSFRGEGAFF
TRBV15	TRBJ2-4	TRBD1	-	TGTGCCACCAGCAGGGACAGGGTGGGAAACATTCAGTACTTC	CATSRDRVGNIQYF
TRBV6-5	TRBJ2-7	-	-	TGTGCCAGCAGTTACTCGACCGGGGGAAACTACGAGCAGTACTTC	CASSYSTGGNYEQYF
TRBV9	TRBJ2-3	-	-	TGTGCCAGCAGCGTACTAGTAGATACGCAGTATTTT	CASSVLVDTQYF
TRBV9	TRBJ1-3	-	-	TGTGCCAGCAGCGTCTTCGGCTCTGGAAACACCATATATTTT	CASSVFGSGNTIYF
TRBV7-8	TRBJ2-3	TRBD2	-	TGTGCCAGCAGCTTAGCGTCCCTAGCGGGGGCAGATACGCAGTATTTT	CASSLASLAGADTQYF
TRBV5-4	TRBJ2-1	TRBD2	-	TGTGCCAGCAGCTTGGACGGGGGGTCCTACAATGAGCAGTTCTTC	CASSLDGGSYNEQFF
TRBV28	TRBJ2-2	TRBD1	few	TGTGCGGGGACAGGGGGTAACACCGGGGAGCTGTTTTTT	CAGTGGNTGELFF
TRBV30	TRBJ2-5	TRBD2	-	TGTGCCTGGAGTGAGCGTGGGAGGGCCGGGACCCAGTACTTC	CAWSERGRAGTQYF
TRBV28	TRBJ2-7	-	-	TGTGCCAGCAGTCCTAGGCGACAGGCCGCGGGCAGCGAGCAGTACTTC	CASSPRRQAAGSEQYF
TRBV4-1	TRBJ2-3	-	-	TGTGCCAGCAGCCAAGTGGAGCGGGCAGATACGCAGTATTTT	CASSQVERADTQYF
TRBV30	TRBJ2-6	-	few	TGTGCCTGGAGTACAGGGTTCATTGGGGCCAACGTCCTGACTTTC	CAWSTGFIGANVLTF
TRBV28	TRBJ2-2	-	-	TGTGCCAGCAGTTTATGGTCGGCAGCGAACACCGGGGAGCTGTTTTTT	CASSLWSAANTGELFF